Each of the 26 T cell receptor beta chains below was sequenced from the same sample in a study of read filtering for tumor transcriptome and immune sequencing. Molecular barcoded adaptors covering alpha/delta and beta/gamma chains were used on around 370 ng RNA. TCRdb analysed the reads with MiXCR anew, one entry per CDR3 protein. The table lists 100,000 to 150,000 distinct CDR3 sequences, roughly 13% of them singletons. The source material was a population of CD138-negative cells sorted from bone marrow. The receptors here all came from a donor aged 40 or older with multiple myeloma.

In its sample, this clonotype was seen many times. This chain uses TRBV4-1 with TRBJ2-1; 10 nucleotides agree with TRBD2. CDR1 is MGHRA and CDR2 is YSYEKL in the germline V gene. J gave up 3 bases and V 1 base, and 6 bases lay outside the gene matches. CDR3 length: 17 residues. CDR3 in amino acids: CASSQVPAGGGYNEQFF. The CDR3 coding sequence is TGCGCCAGCAGCCAAGTTCCAGCGGGAGGGGGCTACAATGAGCAGTTCTTC.

This clonotype has ten or more counts. The rearrangement joins TRBV7-9 to TRBJ2-7; possibly TRBD1 for D (6 bases). The germline gives CDR1 SEHNR, CDR2 FQNEAQ (reference sequence). The length of the CDR3 is 12 residues. Trimming removed 4 bases at V and 4 bases at J, with 8 bases between. CDR3: CASSSGQYEQYF. CDR3 bases: TGTGCCAGCAGCTCGGGACAATACGAGCAGTACTTC.

The CDR3 here is CASSGLVSRSYNEQFF. As DNA, the CDR3 is TGTGCCAGCAGTGGATTGGTTAGTCGGTCCTACAATGAGCAGTTCTTC. The chain carries TRBV2 and TRBJ2-1, with D unresolved. From germline, CDR1 is SNHLY and CDR2 FYNNEI. V lost 4 bases and J 1 base, leaving 14 bases between the germline ends. This CDR3 is 16 amino acids long.

This clonotype was found many times. This chain uses TRBV5-1 with TRBJ2-7; 10 bases map to TRBD2. The CDR3 is 14 amino acids. V lost 4 bases and J lost 3; bases outside the gene matches: 4. Germline-derived CDR1 and CDR2 are SGHRS and YFSETQ. CDR3 sequence reads: CASSRTSGNYEQYF. The CDR3 DNA sequence: TGCGCCAGCAGCCGAACTAGCGGGAACTACGAGCAGTACTTC. Full variable domain (outside the CDR3, taken from reference TRBV5-1 and TRBJ2-7): KAGVTQTPRYLIKTRGQQVTLSCSPISGHRSVSWYQQTPGQGLQFLFEYFSETQRNKGNFPGRFSGRQFSNSRSEMNVSTLELGDSALYLCASSRTSGNYEQYFGPGTRLTVT.

The chain is built from TRBV11-2 and TRBJ2-3, with a possible D match to TRBD1 (6 bases). The germline gives CDR1 SGHAT, CDR2 FQNNGV. This CDR3 is 15 amino acids long. The germline V and J ends were trimmed by 3 bases and 4 bases, with 14 bases remaining between them. The chain's CDR3 is CASSFAAGVADTQYF. The CDR3 region has the DNA TGTGCCAGCAGCTTCGCTGCAGGGGTGGCAGATACGCAGTATTTT. The full variable domain, with the rest looked up from reference TRBV11-2 and TRBJ2-3, is EAGVAQSPRYKIIEKRQSVAFWCNPISGHATLYWYQQILGQGPKLLIQFQNNGVVDDSQLPKDRFSAERLKGVDSTLKIQPAKLEDSAVYLCASSFAAGVADTQYFGPGTRLTVL.

As concerns this clonotype: It may be a read error: a sequence one base away is much more abundant. In nucleotides, the CDR3 is TGTGCCAGCAGCTTAAGGGACGGGACGTCTCTTGTCTTC. Translating it yields CASSLRDGTSLVF. The genes are TRBV7-9 and TRBJ2-5; D tentatively reads TRBD1 or TRBD2 (5 bases each). The length of the CDR3 is 13 residues. Germline loops: CDR1 SEHNR, CDR2 FQNEAQ (reference sequence).

On this clonotype itself: A much larger clonotype is one base distant, so this may be a read error. The J gene is TRBJ1-1, the V gene TRBV7-9, with D possibly matching TRBD1 (5 bases). This CDR3 is 13 amino acids long. Germline lookup yields CDR1 SEHNR and CDR2 FQNEAQ (reference sequence). The CDR3 coding sequence is TGTGCCAGCAGCGACCAGGGAAACACTGAAGCTCTCTTT. It translates to CASSDQGNTEALF.

A remark on this clonotype: Possible read error: a much larger clone is one base away. This chain uses TRBV5-1 with TRBJ2-1, with 7 bases identical to TRBD2. Germline CDR1 and CDR2: SGHRS and YFSETQ. This CDR3 region has 16 residues. CDR3 coding DNA: TGCGCCAGCAGCTTGGCCGGGAGGATGGCGTACAATGAGGAGTTCTTC. This translates into CASSLAGRMAYNEEFF.

This clonotype was counted many times. The rearrangement uses TRBV7-2 and TRBJ2-5; 7 bases fit TRBD1. Germline CDR1 reads SGHTA; CDR2 reads FQGNSA. V lost 5 bases, J lost 4 bases, and 10 bases stayed unmatched. This CDR3 is 15 amino acids long. The CDR3 nucleotides are TGTGCCAGCAGCCCCCGACAGGGTGGTTCAGAGACCCAGTACTTC. The encoded protein is CASSPRQGGSETQYF.

This clonotype has a count of ten or more. The chain combines TRBV29-1 with TRBJ2-3; TRBD1 or TRBD2 may be the D gene (6 bases each). This CDR3 region has 13 residues. Trimming pared 6 bases from V and 6 bases from J, leaving 16 bases between. Germline V gene sequence: CDR1 SQVTM, CDR2 ANQGSEA. CDR3 protein: CSVKQGLMDTQYF. CDR3 nucleotide sequence: TGCAGCGTCAAACAGGGACTCATGGATACGCAGTATTTT.

This clonotype showed up many times. V gene TRBV20-1 combines with J gene TRBJ2-1; TRBD2 aligns across 14 bases. Germline V lookup: CDR1 DFQATT, CDR2 SNEGSKA (reference sequence). The CDR3 runs 15 residues. After removal of 6 bases from V and 7 bases from J, the junction contained 8 bases not matched to a gene. The CDR3 DNA reads as TGCAGTGCCAAAGGGACTAGCGGGGGCCATAATGAGCAGTTCTTC. Translating gives CSAKGTSGGHNEQFF.

This clonotype has a count of ten or more. CDR3 residues: CASSLTLGAGSSDTQYF. CDR3 in DNA: TGTGCCAGCAGCTTAACATTAGGGGCGGGATCTTCAGATACGCAGTATTTT. The chain employs TRBV11-3 and TRBJ2-3; TRBD2 is a possible D gene (6 bases). This CDR3 contains 17 residues. Germline CDR1 SGHNT, CDR2 YENEEA. V lost 2 bases to trimming and J lost 4 bases, with 19 bases between them.

This clonotype was counted at least ten times. The rearrangement uses TRBV6-2 or TRBV6-3 and TRBJ2-2; TRBD2 matches 9 bases. Germline CDR1 is MNHEY and CDR2 is SVGEGT. The CDR3 length is 16 residues. The V and J ends lost 4 bases and 7 bases, in that order; junction bases with no gene match: 10. This CDR3 reads CASSWSLAGSGGELFF. The CDR3 DNA reads as TGTGCCAGCAGTTGGTCTCTAGCGGGATCGGGCGGGGAGCTGTTTTTT.

This clonotype was picked up many times. The rearrangement links TRBV29-1 to TRBJ2-1, with TRBD2 matching over 7 bases. CDR1 SQVTM and CDR2 ANQGSEA come from the germline V gene. The CDR3 extends over 13 amino acids. V lost 7 bases, J lost 6 bases, and 9 bases stayed unmatched. Here the CDR3 reads CSGGGSVSNEQFF. In DNA, the CDR3 is TGCAGCGGTGGCGGGAGCGTTTCCAATGAGCAGTTCTTC.

Of note for this clonotype: A much larger clone is a single base away; this may be a read error. This chain connects TRBV3-2 to TRBJ2-3; the listed D gene, TRBD2, was not tested against the DNA. The DNA matches TRBJ1-5 better at its end, which makes the J call doubtful. TRBV3-2 is given as a pseudogene. This CDR3 contains 15 residues. The chain's CDR3 is CASSPHSGRSDTQHF. In DNA, the CDR3 is TGTGCCAGCAGCCCCCATAGCGGGAGATCAGATACGCAGCATTTT.

Comment on this clonotype: This may stem from a read error, because a much larger clone lies one nucleotide away. The chain combines TRBV30 with TRBJ2-7, with D uncertain. Germline CDR1 reads GTSNPN; CDR2 reads SVGIG (reference sequence). The length of the CDR3 is 13 residues. V dropped 0 bases and J dropped 3 bases, with 9 bases sitting between them. This CDR3 reads CAWSVLPGYEQYF. The CDR3 nucleotides are TGTGCCTGGAGTGTACTACCGGGCTACGAGCAGTACTTC.

This clonotype was counted ten times or more. This may be a read error, as it is one base from a much larger clone. The CDR3 does not close with the conserved phenylalanine or tryptophan, likely indicating a read error. This chain uses TRBV11-3 with TRBJ2-1; the D gene is possibly TRBD2 (6 bases). The CDR3 has 13 amino acids. From germline, CDR1 is SGHNT and CDR2 YENEEA. Trimming left V 3 bases short and J 5 bases short, with 8 bases between. CDR3 protein: CASSLGRNNEQFS. In DNA, the CDR3 is TGTGCCAGCAGCTTGGGGAGGAACAATGAGCAGTTCTCC.

This clonotype was counted many times. The chain uses TRBV29-1 and TRBJ2-3; D is tentatively TRBD1 or TRBD2 (5 bases each). Trimming stripped 4 bases from V and 2 bases from J, with 7 bases between. The CDR3 consists of 12 residues. The germline CDR1 and CDR2 sequences are SQVTM and ANQGSEA. As DNA, the CDR3 is TGCAGCGTTGGGGGGTACACAGATACGCAGTATTTT. This translates into CSVGGYTDTQYF.

This clonotype was observed many times. J is TRBJ2-1 and V is TRBV2; D is unclear. V lost 5 bases, J lost 4 bases, and 9 bases lay in between. The CDR3 extends over 13 amino acids. Germline assignment: CDR1 SNHLY and CDR2 FYNNEI. The CDR3 nucleotides read TGTGCCAGCAGTTTAGACCTATACAATGAGCAGTTCTTC. Encoded protein: CASSLDLYNEQFF.

This clonotype was seen ten or more times. In nucleotides, the CDR3 is TGCAGCGTCGGGACTAGCGGCACAGATACGCAGTATTTT. Translation gives CSVGTSGTDTQYF. This chain uses TRBV29-1 with TRBJ2-3, with 10 bases fitting TRBD2. The CDR3 runs to 13 residues. V was pared by 6 bases and J by 1 base, with 1 base of the junction left unmatched. In germline, CDR1 is SQVTM, CDR2 ANQGSEA.

This clonotype was detected ten times or more. V gene TRBV7-2 combines with J gene TRBJ2-1, with D unclear. Germline loops: CDR1 SGHTA, CDR2 FQGNSA. The CDR3 is 14 amino acids. Between the trimmed V and J ends, which lost 1 base and 9 bases, there was a span of 13 bases. CDR3 protein: CASSLVGYLREQFF. The CDR3 nucleotides read TGTGCCAGCAGCTTAGTCGGCTACCTCCGTGAGCAGTTCTTC.

In its sample, this clonotype was seen many times. This chain links TRBV27 with TRBJ1-5; D not certain. V was clipped by 0 bases and J by 9 bases, with 9 bases between them. CDR3 length equals 13 residues. Germline V gives CDR1 MNHEY, CDR2 SMNVEV (reference sequence). The CDR3 reads CASSLSPTVPQHF. The CDR3 bases are TGTGCCAGCAGTTTATCCCCGACTGTGCCCCAGCATTTT.

Ten or more counts support this clonotype. The chain joins TRBV12-5 to TRBJ2-3; 8 positions match TRBD2. Trimming took 3 bases from V and 4 from J; bases not matched to a gene: 6. This CDR3 is 15 amino acids long. In germline, CDR1 is LGHNT, CDR2 FRNRAP. This CDR3 reads CASGLNGGASDTQYF. The CDR3 DNA sequence: TGTGCTAGTGGTTTAAACGGGGGGGCATCAGATACGCAGTATTTT. Looking up the rest from reference TRBV12-5 and TRBJ2-3 gives the full variable domain: DARVTQTPRHKVTEMGQEVTMRCQPILGHNTVFWYRQTMMQGLELLAYFRNRAPLDDSGMPKDRFSAEMPDATLATLKIQPSEPRDSAVYFCASGLNGGASDTQYFGPGTRLTVL.

This clonotype occurred a few times. Here the CDR3 reads CASSLPGAGGGEQYF. CDR3 nucleotides: TGTGCCAGCAGCCTCCCCGGTGCGGGTGGAGGCGAGCAGTACTTC. The genes are TRBV3-1 and TRBJ2-7, with D perhaps TRBD2 (5 bases). Trimming took off 4 bases at V and 6 bases at J, with 19 bases between the two ends. The CDR3 totals 15 residues. Germline V gene data show CDR1 as LGHDT and CDR2 as YNNKEL (reference sequence).

This clonotype was seen many times. The chain joins TRBV11-2 to TRBJ2-5; TRBD2 is a possible D gene (7 bases). The CDR3 contains 15 residues. Germline values: CDR1 SGHAT, CDR2 FQNNGV. Deletions cut 5 bases from V and 3 bases from J, with 16 bases between. CDR3 bases: TGTGCCAGCAGCCGCGGGGGCATTCGGAAAGAGACCCAGTACTTC. This translates into CASSRGGIRKETQYF.

Comment on this clonotype: One end of the junction varies from germline; a read error may be responsible. This chain joins TRBV28 and TRBJ2-6; a weak D match, TRBD1 (6 bases). This CDR3 region has 16 residues. The germline V gene has CDR1 MDHEN and CDR2 SYDVKM. CDR3 nucleotide sequence: TGTGCCAGTATAGGGGGTACCCCCTCTGGGGCCAACGTCCTGACTTTT. Translated, it gives CASIGGTPSGANVLTF.